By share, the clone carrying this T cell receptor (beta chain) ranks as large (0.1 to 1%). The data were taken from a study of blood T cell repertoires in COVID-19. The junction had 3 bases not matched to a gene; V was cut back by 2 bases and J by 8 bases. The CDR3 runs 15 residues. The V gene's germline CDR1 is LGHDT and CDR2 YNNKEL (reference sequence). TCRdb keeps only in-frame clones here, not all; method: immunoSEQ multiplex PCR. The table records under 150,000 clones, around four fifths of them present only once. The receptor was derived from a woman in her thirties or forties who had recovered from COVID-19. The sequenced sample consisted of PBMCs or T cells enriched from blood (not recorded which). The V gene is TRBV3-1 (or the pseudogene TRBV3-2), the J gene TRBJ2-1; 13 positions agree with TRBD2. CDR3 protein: CASSQTSGRGYEQFF. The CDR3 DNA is TGTGCCAGCAGCCAAACTAGCGGGAGGGGCTATGAGCAGTTCTTC.